These 8 T cell receptor beta chains originate from one sample sequenced in a study of T cell repertoires in cytomegalovirus infection. TCRdb ran MiXCR on the reads and lists one entry per CDR3 protein. The table lists around 770,000 distinct CDR3 sequences, around 29% of them singletons. Their antigens are not known. The input for sequencing was cultured CD8+ T cells from PBMCs, taken from culture after CMV antigen stimulation. The receptor set was obtained from a human donor in good health (CMV status not recorded). Some clones in this sample may be carry-over from other donors' samples.

Only one count was recorded for this clonotype. The rearrangement uses TRBV4-1 and TRBJ2-2, with TRBD2 identical over 8 bases. Trimming cost V 4 bases and J 4 bases; bases outside gene matches: 2. The CDR3 runs 14 residues. The germline gives CDR1 MGHRA, CDR2 YSYEKL. DNA of the CDR3: TGCGCCAGCAGCCCTAGCGGGTCCACCGGGGAGCTGTTTTTT. Its protein product is CASSPSGSTGELFF.

This clonotype was detected a few times. The chain uses TRBV27 and TRBJ2-7, with unresolved D. The CDR3 length is 14 residues. V gave up 5 bases and J gave up 3 bases, with 14 bases separating them. From germline, CDR1 is MNHEY and CDR2 SMNVEV (reference sequence). CDR3 DNA sequence: TGTGCCAGCAGTCCACTCCCGGCGATCTACGAGCAGTACTTC. Translating gives CASSPLPAIYEQYF.

Of note for this clonotype: A much bigger clone sits one base away, suggesting this may be a read error. The chain has TRBV7-9 and TRBJ2-1, with D perhaps TRBD1 or TRBD2 (7 bases each). V was pared by 1 base and J by 4 bases, with 23 bases between. The CDR3 extends over 19 amino acids. Germline V gene sequence: CDR1 SEHNR, CDR2 FQNEAQ (reference sequence). The CDR3 reads CASSLGRTRGGLMYNEQFF. In nucleotides, the CDR3 is TGTGCCAGCAGCTTAGGTAGGACTAGAGGGGGCCTCATGTACAATGAGCAGTTCTTC.

The sample holds many counts of this clonotype. The chain is built from TRBV7-6 and TRBJ2-3; D perhaps matches TRBD1 (5 bases). Trimming stripped 5 bases from V and 0 bases from J, with 15 bases between. CDR3 length: 16 amino acids. Per the germline V gene, CDR1 is SGHVS and CDR2 is FNYEAQ. In nucleotides, the CDR3 is TGTGCCAGCAGCAACTTCCAGGGATTTAGCACAGATACGCAGTATTTT. It yields the protein CASSNFQGFSTDTQYF. Full variable domain (remainder filled in from reference TRBV7-6 and TRBJ2-3): GAGVSQSPRYKVTKRGQDVALRCDPISGHVSLYWYRQALGQGPEFLTYFNYEAQQDKSGLPNDRFSAERPEGSISTLTIQRTEQRDSAMYRCASSNFQGFSTDTQYFGPGTRLTVL.

This clonotype was recorded a few times. The V call is TRBV6-2 or TRBV6-3, the J call TRBJ1-6; weak D call: TRBD1 (5 bases). The CDR3 runs 12 residues. CDR1 is MNHEY and CDR2 is SVGEGT in the germline V gene. V lost 4 bases and J 14 bases, leaving 12 bases between the germline ends. The CDR3 loop is CASSWAGRTLHF. The CDR3 nucleotides read TGTGCCAGCAGTTGGGCGGGACGGACCCTCCACTTT.

This clonotype came up many times. The CDR3 DNA reads TGTGCCAGCAGTGATGACCGCCGGGACTACAATGAGCAGTTCTTC. Translated, it gives CASSDDRRDYNEQFF. The rearrangement links TRBV12-3 or TRBV12-4 to TRBJ2-1; TRBD2 might be the D (5 bases). Trimming cost V 5 bases and J 3 bases, with 14 bases left between them. The CDR3 is 15 residues long.

The chain is built from TRBV9 and TRBJ2-1; D is tentatively TRBD1 or TRBD2 (5 bases each). Trimming took 0 bases from V and 0 from J, leaving 16 bases between them. The CDR3 sequence is 18 residues long. CDR1 and CDR2 from the germline V gene are SGDLS and YYNGEE. Here the CDR3 DNA reads TGTGCCAGCAGCGTAGCCCCCGATTCGGGACCCTCCTACAATGAGCAGTTCTTC. Translation: CASSVAPDSGPSYNEQFF.

This clonotype was counted between two and nine times. The chain joins TRBV20-1 to TRBJ1-2; 9 positions match TRBD1. Losses at the gene ends were 6 bases for V and 4 bases for J; bases not matched to a gene: 6. Germline V gene lookup returns CDR1 DFQATT and CDR2 SNEGSKA (reference sequence). CDR3 length equals 13 residues. The chain's CDR3 is CSAVGQGGYGYTF. The CDR3 region has the DNA TGCAGTGCCGTGGGACAGGGTGGCTATGGCTACACCTTC.